The 13 T cell receptor beta chains given below trace back to one sample, sequenced in a study of cytomegalovirus exposure and HLA in healthy donors (dated by TCRdb to the late 2010s). Library preparation employed the immunoSEQ multiplex PCR assay. The table was pulled from immuneACCESS by TCRdb, which kept in-frame rearrangements only. Such tables lose some clones; where checked, under half of the loss comes from unresolved V genes, and the rest has no known cause. The sample table lists about 150,000 clones, approximately 86% of them with a count of one. The ten largest make up 20% to 25% of the sample. Sequenced: PBMCs. All receptors come from a young man in good health and CMV-seropositive.

The chain carries TRBV5-1 and TRBJ2-7, with 11 bases identical to TRBD1. Germline V gene data show CDR1 as SGHRS and CDR2 as YFSETQ. V gave up 2 bases and J gave up 7 bases; unmatched junction bases: 5. CDR3 length: 14 amino acids. In DNA, the CDR3 is TGCGCCAGCAGCTTTGGGGACAGGGGGAGGGAGCAGTACTTC. This gives the protein CASSFGDRGREQYF.

The chain recombines TRBV9 with TRBJ2-7; the match to TRBD2 covers 10 bases. J was trimmed by 5 bases and V by 0 bases; bases with no gene match: 2. The CDR3 is 14 residues long. The germline V gene encodes CDR1 SGDLS and CDR2 YYNGEE. CDR3 region: CASSVVAGGHEQYF. In DNA, the CDR3 is TGTGCCAGCAGCGTAGTAGCGGGAGGCCACGAGCAGTACTTC.

The gene calls are TRBV2 and TRBJ2-1; the match to TRBD1 covers 12 bases. Looked up from germline, CDR1 is SNHLY and CDR2 is FYNNEI. Germline trimming cut 6 bases from V and 7 bases from J; bases unmatched to any gene: 7. The CDR3 length is 15 residues. The CDR3 reads CASREGTGGKNEQFF. In DNA, the CDR3 is TGTGCCAGCAGGGAGGGGACAGGGGGCAAGAATGAGCAGTTCTTC.

The chain recombines TRBV2 with TRBJ2-1; 9 bases line up with TRBD2. The CDR3 runs to 15 residues. The V gene end was trimmed by 1 base and the J gene end by 2 bases; junction bases not matched to a gene: 0. Germline assignment: CDR1 SNHLY and CDR2 FYNNEI. The CDR3 DNA sequence: TGTGCCAGCAGTGAAGGCGGGGGGGCCTACAATGAGCAGTTCTTC. This encodes CASSEGGGAYNEQFF. The full variable domain, in which reference TRBV2 and TRBJ2-1 provide the parts outside the CDR3, is EPEVTQTPSHQVTQMGQEVILRCVPISNHLYFYWYRQILGQKVEFLVSFYNNEISEKSEIFDDQFSVERPDGSNFTLKIRSTKLEDSAMYFCASSEGGGAYNEQFFGPGTRLTVL.

The gene calls are TRBV5-1 and TRBJ2-1; a weak D match, TRBD1 (5 bases). The germline V gene encodes CDR1 SGHRS and CDR2 YFSETQ. The CDR3 contains 13 residues. The V gene lost 2 bases and the J gene lost 7 bases, with 10 bases spanning the gap. DNA for the CDR3: TGCGCCAGCAGCTTAACAGGATTGAATGAGCAGTTCTTC. It yields the protein CASSLTGLNEQFF.

This sequence joins TRBV18 and TRBJ2-3; 11 nucleotides match TRBD1. The germline gives CDR1 KGHSH, CDR2 LQKENI. CDR3 length: 15 residues. Trimming cost V 1 base and J 4 bases; bases outside gene matches: 1. The CDR3 bases are TGTGCCAGCTCACCACTGGGACAGGGGGCAGATACGCAGTATTTT. It translates to CASSPLGQGADTQYF. Variable domain in full (rest from reference TRBV18 and TRBJ2-3): NAGVMQNPRHLVRRRGQEARLRCSPMKGHSHVYWYRQLPEEGLKFMVYLQKENIIDESGMPKERFSAEFPKEGPSILRIQQVVRGDSAAYFCASSPLGQGADTQYFGPGTRLTVL.

This clone was counted a single time. The V gene is TRBV6-5, the J gene TRBJ1-2, with TRBD1 identical over 10 bases. The V gene end was trimmed by 2 bases and the J gene end by 4 bases; junction bases not matched to a gene: 4. Germline CDR1 is MNHEY and CDR2 is SVGAGI. This CDR3 has 15 amino acids. CDR3 residues: CASSYHRTGGYGYTF. The CDR3 nucleotides are TGTGCCAGCAGTTACCATCGGACAGGGGGCTATGGCTACACCTTC.

The chain carries TRBV5-1 and TRBJ1-2, with TRBD1 matching 7 bases. The CDR3 length is 16 residues. Trimming at V came to 2 bases and at J to 5 bases, leaving 12 bases not matched to a gene. Germline V gene lookup returns CDR1 SGHRS and CDR2 YFSETQ. The CDR3 coding sequence is TGCGCCAGCAGCTTCAGTTTAGGAACAGGGGAGTATGGCTACACCTTC. Protein sequence: CASSFSLGTGEYGYTF.

V and J are TRBV4-1 and TRBJ2-2; D possibly corresponds to TRBD2 (6 bases). The CDR3 loop spans 13 amino acids. Trimming shortened V by 4 bases and J by 5 bases, and 8 bases separated the two germline ends. Germline CDR1 reads MGHRA; CDR2 reads YSYEKL. The CDR3 sequence: CASSPLATGELFF. CDR3 sequence (DNA): TGCGCCAGCAGCCCTCTAGCGACCGGGGAGCTGTTTTTT.

This sequence joins TRBV9 and TRBJ2-1, with 14 bases fitting TRBD2. The CDR3 is 17 amino acids. CDR1 is SGDLS and CDR2 is YYNGEE in the germline V gene. With 4 bases clipped from V and 3 bases from J, the junction kept 6 bases outside the gene matches. The CDR3 DNA reads as TGTGCCAGCAGCACCTCCGGGACTAGCGGGAGCTACAATGAGCAGTTCTTC. Residues: CASSTSGTSGSYNEQFF.

This chain joins TRBV29-1 and TRBJ2-2; D ambiguous. V dropped 5 bases and J dropped 0 bases, with 10 bases sitting between them. CDR1 and CDR2 (germline): SQVTM, ANQGSEA. This CDR3 region has 14 residues. DNA of the CDR3: TGCAGCGTTTCCGGCGGCGCGAACACCGGGGAGCTGTTTTTT. It codes for CSVSGGANTGELFF.

The chain is built from TRBV15 and TRBJ2-7; a weak D match, TRBD2 (5 bases). This CDR3 contains 15 residues. Trimming left V 3 bases short and J 7 bases short, with 19 bases between. CDR1 and CDR2 from the germline V gene are LNHNV and YYDKDF (reference sequence). The CDR3: CATSRDVLGTGEQYF. The CDR3 nucleotides are TGTGCCACCAGCAGGGATGTCCTAGGAACGGGGGAGCAGTACTTC.

This clone was seen only a few times. The J gene is TRBJ1-6, the V gene TRBV5-8; D unclear. Per the germline V gene, CDR1 is SGHTS and CDR2 is YDEGEE. Trimming pared 2 bases from V and 0 bases from J, leaving 12 bases between. This CDR3 is built from 17 residues. CDR3 nucleotide sequence: TGTGCCAGCAGCTTTGAGGGTTTTAGCTCCTATAATTCACCCCTCCACTTT. As protein: CASSFEGFSSYNSPLHF.